Listed below are T cell receptor beta chains from one sample, sequenced in a study of healthy donors' naive CD4 and CD8 T cells. TCRdb re-derived calls from the reads in MiXCR, one entry per CDR3 protein. The table records around 200,000 distinct CDR3 sequences, about four fifths of them present only once. Input material: naive CD4+ and CD8+ T cells sorted from blood, pooled from several donors. The receptors originated from a pool of human donors in good health; the sample pools cells from several healthy donors. The CDR3 runs from the conserved cysteine through the conserved F or W. D genes are given only for firm matches. Only some rows state a clone size, as once, few, many or a class for expanded clones.

length | D | J | size | V | DNA | CDR3
13 | . | TRBJ2-7 | . | TRBV29-1 | TGCAGCGTTGAAACAGGGACCGACTACGAGCAGTACTTC | CSVETGTDYEQYF
13 | TRBD1 | TRBJ1-3 | . | TRBV29-1 | TGCAGCGTTGCCGGACAGGGGAGAAACACCATATATTTT | CSVAGQGRNTIYF
13 | TRBD1 | TRBJ2-7 | once | TRBV29-1 | TGCAGCGGAGGACAGGGGATCTCCCACGAGCAGTACTTC | CSGGQGISHEQYF
11 | . | TRBJ2-2 | . | TRBV12-3/TRBV12-4 | TGTGCCAGCAGCCCTAACGGGGAGCTGTTTTTT | CASSPNGELFF
15 | . | TRBJ2-1 | . | TRBV27 | TGTGCCAGCAGTTTGGTTGGCGGCCCTGGGGATGAGCAGTTCTTC | CASSLVGGPGDEQFF
16 | . | TRBJ2-5 | . | TRBV12-5 | TGTGCTAGTCCCACACTAACTGGCGGATTCCAAGAGACCCAGTACTTC | CASPTLTGGFQETQYF
14 | . | TRBJ1-6 | once | TRBV18 | TGTGCCAGCTCACCAAAAGGTGAGGATTCACCCCTCCACTTT | CASSPKGEDSPLHF
19 | . | TRBJ2-1 | once | TRBV6-2/TRBV6-3 | TGTGCCAGCAGCCCACAGGGTTTCGAGCTAGCGGTGTCCTACAATGAGCAGTTCTTC | CASSPQGFELAVSYNEQFF
18 | TRBD2 | TRBJ2-1 | . | TRBV6-5 | TGTGCCAGCAGTTACTCCTTGTTGGGGACTAGCGGGAGGAATGAGCAGTTCTTC | CASSYSLLGTSGRNEQFF
16 | . | TRBJ1-3 | . | TRBV29-1 | TGCAGCGTTGAAGTACCGGGGAGGGTCTCTGGAAACACCATATATTTT | CSVEVPGRVSGNTIYF
11 | . | TRBJ2-3 | . | TRBV6-5 | TGTGCCACCGGTGGCGCAGATACGCAGTATTTT | CATGGADTQYF
15 | . | TRBJ1-5 | . | TRBV27 | TGTGCCAGCAGCCCCACGGCAGCCGGCAATCAGCCCCAGCATTTT | CASSPTAAGNQPQHF
15 | TRBD1 | TRBJ2-7 | few | TRBV6-5 | TGTGCCAGCAGTCCAATTGACAGGGGGAGTCGCGAGCAGTACTTC | CASSPIDRGSREQYF
15 | TRBD1 | TRBJ1-5 | . | TRBV15 | TGTGCCACCAAAGGCAGGGGGTCGAGCAATCAGCCCCAGCATTTT | CATKGRGSSNQPQHF
14 | TRBD2 | TRBJ2-7 | . | TRBV7-8 | TGTGCCAGCAGCCACCGGGAGGCCCCCTACGAGCAGTACTTC | CASSHREAPYEQYF
13 | . | TRBJ2-1 | few | TRBV11-1 | TGTGCCAGCAGCTTAGTAGCTTCCAATGAGCAGTTCTTC | CASSLVASNEQFF
12 | . | TRBJ1-2 | . | TRBV29-1 | TGCAGCGTGAGATCAGGGGAACGAGGCTACACCTTC | CSVRSGERGYTF
14 | . | TRBJ1-5 | . | TRBV20-1 | TGCAGTGCTAGTTCTCTCTGGGGCAATCAGCCCCAGCATTTT | CSASSLWGNQPQHF
13 | TRBD2 | TRBJ2-1 | . | TRBV29-1 | TGCAGCGTTGTGCTAGCGGAGGTCAATGAGCAGTTCTTC | CSVVLAEVNEQFF
16 | . | TRBJ2-1 | . | TRBV6-5 | TGTGCCACCAATGATAAGTCGGAAGCCGAAGTAAATGAGCAGTTCTTC | CATNDKSEAEVNEQFF
14 | TRBD2 | TRBJ2-2 | . | TRBV19 | TGTGCCAGTAACCTAGCGGTAAACACCGGGGAGCTGTTTTTT | CASNLAVNTGELFF
15 | . | TRBJ2-1 | . | TRBV5-1 | TGCGCCAGCAGGGAACAGGCAAGCTCCTACAATGAGCAGTTCTTC | CASREQASSYNEQFF
17 | . | TRBJ1-3 | . | TRBV15 | TGTGCCACCAGCAGAGAACCGGGACTTGGGCCTGGAAACACCATATATTTT | CATSREPGLGPGNTIYF
14 | TRBD2 | TRBJ2-7 | . | TRBV6-2/TRBV6-3 | TGTGCCAGCAGTCCCGGGACTAGAGTCGGCGAGCAGTACTTC | CASSPGTRVGEQYF
16 | . | TRBJ2-7 | . | TRBV6-2/TRBV6-3 | TGTGCCAGCAGTTGGGTGCGGTTCCGGGGGAACTACGAGCAGTACTTC | CASSWVRFRGNYEQYF
17 | TRBD2 | TRBJ2-1 | . | TRBV7-8 | TGTGCCAGCAGCTTAGGGGTCCGCGGGAGTTCCTACAATGAGCAGTTCTTC | CASSLGVRGSSYNEQFF
13 | TRBD1 | TRBJ1-1 | . | TRBV29-1 | TGCAGCGTTGTGACAGGGGTCGGGGCTGAAGCTTTCTTT | CSVVTGVGAEAFF
13 | . | TRBJ2-7 | . | TRBV5-1 | TGCGCCAGCAGCAACGGACAGAACGGACAGCAGTACTTC | CASSNGQNGQQYF
13 | . | TRBJ2-5 | . | TRBV20-1 | TGCAGTGCCGACAAATCGTACCAAGAGACCCAGTACTTC | CSADKSYQETQYF
14 | TRBD1 | TRBJ2-7 | . | TRBV19 | TGTGCCAGTAGTACCGGACAGGGAGCCTACGAGCAGTACTTC | CASSTGQGAYEQYF
13 | . | TRBJ1-5 | . | TRBV29-1 | TGCAGCTCCAGGTCAGCCTGGGATCAGCCCCAGCATTTT | CSSRSAWDQPQHF
16 | . | TRBJ2-1 | . | TRBV11-2 | TGTGCCAGCAGCTCAAAGGTCCTGAGCTCCTACAATGAGCAGTTCTTC | CASSSKVLSSYNEQFF
12 | . | TRBJ1-1 | . | TRBV19 | TGTGCCAGTAGTAGATGGTCTGCTGGAGCTTTCTTT | CASSRWSAGAFF
15 | . | TRBJ1-5 | . | TRBV19 | TGTGCCAGTACCCCGGTTCCAGGCCCTGGGCAGCCCCAGCATTTT | CASTPVPGPGQPQHF
12 | . | TRBJ1-5 | . | TRBV10-3 | TGTGCCATCAGTGAGACCGAGCAGACCCAGCATTTT | CAISETEQTQHF
15 | . | TRBJ2-3 | . | TRBV28 | TGTGCCAGCAGTTCCTCCTCAGCGGAAGAAGATACGCAGTATTTT | CASSSSSAEEDTQYF
12 | TRBD1 | TRBJ1-2 | few | TRBV30 | TGTGCCTGGACGGCGGGACAGTATGGCTACACCTTC | CAWTAGQYGYTF
12 | . | TRBJ2-1 | . | TRBV29-1 | TGCAGCGTTGATTTCGTTAGGGATGAGCAGTTCTTC | CSVDFVRDEQFF
14 | . | TRBJ2-7 | . | TRBV19 | TGTGCCAGTAGTATCCTCCCCGGGACCTACGAGCAGTACTTC | CASSILPGTYEQYF
12 | . | TRBJ1-1 | . | TRBV30 | TGTGCCTGGGGAATAGGGTCCACTGAAGCTTTCTTT | CAWGIGSTEAFF
14 | . | TRBJ2-3 | . | TRBV29-1 | TGCAGCGTTGAAGATCGCGGGGGCACAGATACGCAGTATTTT | CSVEDRGGTDTQYF
14 | TRBD1 | TRBJ1-5 | . | TRBV6-5 | TGTGCCAGCAGCTACGGACAGGGCAATCAGCCCCAGCATTTT | CASSYGQGNQPQHF
15 | . | TRBJ2-1 | once | TRBV5-1 | TGCGCCAGCAGCAAGACCTTTAGCTCCTACAATGAGCAGTTCTTC | CASSKTFSSYNEQFF
15 | . | TRBJ1-5 | . | TRBV11-2 | TGTGCCAGCAGCTTAGGACACGGAAATAACGAGCCCCAGCATTTT | CASSLGHGNNEPQHF
15 | . | TRBJ1-2 | . | TRBV10-3 | TGTGCCATCGCTAATTCGAACGGGGCTAACTATGGCTACACCTTC | CAIANSNGANYGYTF
12 | . | TRBJ2-5 | . | TRBV5-6 | TGTGCCAGCAGCCCCTGGTTGGAGACCCAGTACTTC | CASSPWLETQYF
11 | . | TRBJ2-3 | . | TRBV29-1 | TGCAGCGTTCTAGCAAGAGATACGCAGTATTTT | CSVLARDTQYF
14 | . | TRBJ1-2 | . | TRBV12-3/TRBV12-4 | TGTGCCAGCACCCCGGGGGACTCTAACTATGGCTACACCTTC | CASTPGDSNYGYTF
13 | TRBD1 | TRBJ2-5 | . | TRBV29-1 | TGCAGCTCGGGGACAGGGTTGGGGGAGACCCAGTACTTC | CSSGTGLGETQYF
15 | TRBD2 | TRBJ2-3 | . | TRBV12-3/TRBV12-4 | TGTGCCAGCAGTCCCGGGACTAGCGGGCCAGATACGCAGTATTTT | CASSPGTSGPDTQYF
18 | TRBD1 | TRBJ1-3 | . | TRBV6-5 | TGTGCCAGCAGTTACTCGGGACAGACAACGCGTACCGGAAACACCATATATTTT | CASSYSGQTTRTGNTIYF
15 | TRBD1 | TRBJ1-2 | . | TRBV5-1 | TGCGCCAGCAGCTCCGGACAGGTCGCAAACTATGGCTACACCTTC | CASSSGQVANYGYTF
18 | TRBD2 | TRBJ2-2 | once | TRBV29-1 | TGCAGCGTTGTTGCCGGGACTAGCCGTCAATCGAACACCGGGGAGCTGTTTTTT | CSVVAGTSRQSNTGELFF
15 | . | TRBJ2-3 | . | TRBV19 | TGTGCCAGTAATGGGGCTCAACCTTGGGCAGATACGCAGTATTTT | CASNGAQPWADTQYF